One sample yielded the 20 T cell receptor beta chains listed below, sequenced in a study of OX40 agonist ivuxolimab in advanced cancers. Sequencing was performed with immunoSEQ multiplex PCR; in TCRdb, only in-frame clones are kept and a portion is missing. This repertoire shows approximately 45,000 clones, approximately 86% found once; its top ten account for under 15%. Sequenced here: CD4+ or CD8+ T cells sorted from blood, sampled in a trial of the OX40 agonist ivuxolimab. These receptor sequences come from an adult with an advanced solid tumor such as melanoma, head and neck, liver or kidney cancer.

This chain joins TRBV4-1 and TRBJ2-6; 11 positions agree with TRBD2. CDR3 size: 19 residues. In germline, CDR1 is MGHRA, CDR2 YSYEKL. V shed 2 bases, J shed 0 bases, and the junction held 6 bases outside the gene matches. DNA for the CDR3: TGCGCCAGCAGCCAACCACTAGCGGGGGCACTCTCTGGGGCCAACGTCCTGACTTTC. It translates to CASSQPLAGALSGANVLTF.

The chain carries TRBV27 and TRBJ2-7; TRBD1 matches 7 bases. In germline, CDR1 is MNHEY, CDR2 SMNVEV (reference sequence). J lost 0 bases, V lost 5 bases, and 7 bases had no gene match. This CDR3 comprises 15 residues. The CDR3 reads CASSPSTGNSYEQYF. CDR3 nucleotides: TGTGCCAGCAGTCCGTCGACAGGGAACTCCTACGAGCAGTACTTC.

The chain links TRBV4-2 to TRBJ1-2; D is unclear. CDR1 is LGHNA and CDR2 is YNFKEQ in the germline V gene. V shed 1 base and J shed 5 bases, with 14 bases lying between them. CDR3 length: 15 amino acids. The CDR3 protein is CASSQVFPDQYGYTF. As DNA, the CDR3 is TGTGCCAGCAGCCAAGTATTCCCCGACCAGTATGGCTACACCTTC.

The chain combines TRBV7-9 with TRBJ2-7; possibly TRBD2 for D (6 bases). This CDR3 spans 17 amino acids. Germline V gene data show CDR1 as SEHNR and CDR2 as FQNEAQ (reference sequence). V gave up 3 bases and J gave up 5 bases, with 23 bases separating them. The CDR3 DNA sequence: TGTGCCAGCAGCTTGGGTCCCGGAGGGCAGAAGCCCCACGAGCAGTACTTC. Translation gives CASSLGPGGQKPHEQYF.

CDR3 sequence reads: CASSKGTQENEKLFF. CDR3 DNA sequence: TGTGCCAGCAGCAAAGGTACACAGGAGAATGAAAAACTGTTTTTT. This chain links TRBV13 with TRBJ1-4; D perhaps matches TRBD1 (5 bases). V was trimmed by 5 bases and J by 5 bases, leaving 15 bases between them. The CDR3 runs 15 residues. The V gene's germline CDR1 is PRHDT and CDR2 FYEKMQ (reference sequence). Filled out from reference TRBV13 and TRBJ1-4, the complete variable domain reads AAGVIQSPRHLIKEKRETATLKCYPIPRHDTVYWYQQGPGQDPQFLISFYEKMQSDKGSIPDRFSAQQFSDYHSELNMSSLELGDSALYFCASSKGTQENEKLFFGSGTQLSVL.

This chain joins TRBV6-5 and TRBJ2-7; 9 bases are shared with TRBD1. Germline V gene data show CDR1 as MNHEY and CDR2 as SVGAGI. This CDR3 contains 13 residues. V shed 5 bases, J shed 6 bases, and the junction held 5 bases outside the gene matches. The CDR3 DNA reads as TGTGCCAGCAGTCAAGGGACAGGGAGCGAGCAGTACGTC. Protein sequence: CASSQGTGSEQYV.

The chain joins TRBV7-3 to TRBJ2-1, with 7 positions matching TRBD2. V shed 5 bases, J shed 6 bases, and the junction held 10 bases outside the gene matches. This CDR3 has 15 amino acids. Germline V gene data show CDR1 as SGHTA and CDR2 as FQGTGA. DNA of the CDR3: TGTGCCAGCAGCCCACACCCGGGAGGACTCAATGAGCAGTTCTTC. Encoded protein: CASSPHPGGLNEQFF.

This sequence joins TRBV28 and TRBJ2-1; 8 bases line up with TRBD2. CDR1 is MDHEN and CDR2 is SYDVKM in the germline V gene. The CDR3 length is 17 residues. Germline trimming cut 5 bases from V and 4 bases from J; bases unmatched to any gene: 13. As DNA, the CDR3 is TGTGCCAGCAGTATCCGACTAGCGCCTGAATTTTACAATGAGCAGTTCTTC. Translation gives CASSIRLAPEFYNEQFF. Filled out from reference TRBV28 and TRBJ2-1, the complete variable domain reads DVKVTQSSRYLVKRTGEKVFLECVQDMDHENMFWYRQDPGLGLRLIYFSYDVKMKEKGDIPEGYSVSREKKERFSLILESASTNQTSMYLCASSIRLAPEFYNEQFFGPGTRLTVL.

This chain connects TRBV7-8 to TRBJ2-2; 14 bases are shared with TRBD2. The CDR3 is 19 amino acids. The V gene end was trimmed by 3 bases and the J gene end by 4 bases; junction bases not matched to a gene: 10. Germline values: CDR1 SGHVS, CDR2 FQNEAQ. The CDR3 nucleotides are TGTGCCAGCAGCTTGAGGGGACTAGCGGGAGCTTTAAGCACCGGGGAGCTGTTTTTT. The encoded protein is CASSLRGLAGALSTGELFF.

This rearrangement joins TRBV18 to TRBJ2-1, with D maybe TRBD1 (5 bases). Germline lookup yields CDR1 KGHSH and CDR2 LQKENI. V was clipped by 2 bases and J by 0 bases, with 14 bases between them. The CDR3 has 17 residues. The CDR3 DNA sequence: TGTGCCAGCTCACCAGATTTCCAGGGATTCTCCTACAATGAGCAGTTCTTC. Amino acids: CASSPDFQGFSYNEQFF.

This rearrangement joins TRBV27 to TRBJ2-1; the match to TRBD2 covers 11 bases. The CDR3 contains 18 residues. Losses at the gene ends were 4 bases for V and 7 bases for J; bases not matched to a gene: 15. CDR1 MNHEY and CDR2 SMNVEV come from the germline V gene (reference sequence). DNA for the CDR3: TGTGCCAGCAGTTACACTCCTCCCCTAGCGGGAGGTGATAATGAGCAGTTCTTC. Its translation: CASSYTPPLAGGDNEQFF.

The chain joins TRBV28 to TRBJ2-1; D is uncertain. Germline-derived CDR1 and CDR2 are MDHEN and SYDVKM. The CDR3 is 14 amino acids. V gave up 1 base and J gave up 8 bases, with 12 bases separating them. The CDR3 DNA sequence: TGTGCCAGCAGTTTATTCCCAGAGTCGGATGAGCAGTTCTTC. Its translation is CASSLFPESDEQFF.

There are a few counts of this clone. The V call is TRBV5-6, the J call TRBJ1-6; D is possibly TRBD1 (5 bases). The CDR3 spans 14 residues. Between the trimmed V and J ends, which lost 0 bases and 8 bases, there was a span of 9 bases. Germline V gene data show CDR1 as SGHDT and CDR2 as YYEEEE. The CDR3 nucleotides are TGTGCCAGCAGCTTGGCAGGGAGTGATTCACCCCTCCACTTT. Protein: CASSLAGSDSPLHF.

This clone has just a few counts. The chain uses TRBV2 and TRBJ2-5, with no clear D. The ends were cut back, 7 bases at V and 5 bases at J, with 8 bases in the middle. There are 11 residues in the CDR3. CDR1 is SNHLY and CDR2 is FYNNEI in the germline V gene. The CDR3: CASKSWETQYF. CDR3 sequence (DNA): TGTGCCAGCAAAAGCTGGGAGACCCAGTACTTC.

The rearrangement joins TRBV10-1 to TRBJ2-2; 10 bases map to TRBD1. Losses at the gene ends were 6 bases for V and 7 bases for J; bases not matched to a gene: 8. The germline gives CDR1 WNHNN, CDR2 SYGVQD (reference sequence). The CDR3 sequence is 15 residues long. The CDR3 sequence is CASREGTGDVGELFF. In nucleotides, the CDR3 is TGCGCCAGCAGAGAGGGGACAGGGGATGTCGGGGAGCTGTTTTTT.

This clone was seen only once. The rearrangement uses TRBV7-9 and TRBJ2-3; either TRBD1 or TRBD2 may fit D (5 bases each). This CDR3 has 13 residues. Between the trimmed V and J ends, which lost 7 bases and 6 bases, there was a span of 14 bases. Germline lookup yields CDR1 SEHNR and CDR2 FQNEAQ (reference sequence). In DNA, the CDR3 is TGTGCCAGCAACTTCTTAGAGGGGGATACGCAGTATTTT. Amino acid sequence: CASNFLEGDTQYF.

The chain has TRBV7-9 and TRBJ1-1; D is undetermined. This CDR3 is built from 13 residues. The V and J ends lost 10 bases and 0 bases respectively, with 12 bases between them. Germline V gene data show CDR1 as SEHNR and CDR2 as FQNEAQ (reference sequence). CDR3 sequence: CAIREELNTEAFF. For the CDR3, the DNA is TGTGCCATACGCGAGGAGCTGAACACTGAAGCTTTCTTT.

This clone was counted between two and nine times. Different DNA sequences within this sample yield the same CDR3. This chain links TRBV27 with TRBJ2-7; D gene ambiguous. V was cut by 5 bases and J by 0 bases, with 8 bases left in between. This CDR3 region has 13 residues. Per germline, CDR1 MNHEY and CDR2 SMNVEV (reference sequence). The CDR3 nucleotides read TGTGCCAGCAGTCCCCCGAGCTCCTACGAGCAGTACTTC. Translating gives CASSPPSSYEQYF.

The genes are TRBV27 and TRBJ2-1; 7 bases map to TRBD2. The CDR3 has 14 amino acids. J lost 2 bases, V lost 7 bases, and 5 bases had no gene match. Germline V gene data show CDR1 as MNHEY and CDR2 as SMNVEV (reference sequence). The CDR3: CASNVAGPYNEQFF. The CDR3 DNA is TGTGCCAGCAACGTAGCGGGCCCCTACAATGAGCAGTTCTTC.

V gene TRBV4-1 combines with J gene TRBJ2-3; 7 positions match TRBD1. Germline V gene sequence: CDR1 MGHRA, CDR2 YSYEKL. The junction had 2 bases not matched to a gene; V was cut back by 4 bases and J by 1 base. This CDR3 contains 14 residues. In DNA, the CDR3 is TGCGCCAGCAGCCGAGGGACAGGCACAGATACGCAGTATTTT. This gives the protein CASSRGTGTDTQYF.